This T cell receptor (beta chain) originates from a study of CD8 T cells in ankylosing spondylitis. This clonotype turned up a few times. This CDR3 is 11 amino acids long. Germline V CDR1 and CDR2: SQVTM, ANQGSEA. Between the trimmed V and J ends, which lost 2 bases and 15 bases, there was a span of 14 bases. Quantitative 5'-RACE with molecular barcodes generated TCR beta libraries. Via MiXCR, TCRdb re-called the 5' RACE reads, giving one row per CDR3 protein. This repertoire shows approximately 220,000 distinct CDR3 sequences, 25% to 30% found once; its top ten account for about 7%. The clonotype comes from a male donor with ankylosing spondylitis or in good health (not recorded which). The V and J genes are TRBV29-1 and TRBJ2-1; perhaps TRBD2 as D (5 bases). The sample taken for sequencing was blood, either unsorted or a sorted T cell fraction (not recorded which). CDR3 in DNA: TGCAGCGTTGAAACGCGAGGGTGGTTGTTCTTC. Protein sequence: CSVETRGWLFF.